This TCR beta chain was profiled in a study of control samples from healthy donors and cancer patients. TCRdb keeps only in-frame clones here, not all; method: immunoSEQ multiplex PCR. The sample gives approximately 100,000 clones, about nine tenths of which show up once; 3.5% to 4.5% is in the top ten. The CDR3 sequence is 15 residues long. Trimming pared 3 bases from V and 0 bases from J, leaving 8 bases between. Germline CDR1 KGHSH, CDR2 LQKENI. The chain has TRBV18 and TRBJ1-4; no clear D gene. Input material: blood. This clonotype originated in a human donor in good health. The donor label of this sample is uncertain. The CDR3 loop reads CASSPQAATNEKLFF. The CDR3 DNA reads TGTGCCAGCTCACCTCAGGCAGCAACTAATGAAAAACTGTTTTTT.